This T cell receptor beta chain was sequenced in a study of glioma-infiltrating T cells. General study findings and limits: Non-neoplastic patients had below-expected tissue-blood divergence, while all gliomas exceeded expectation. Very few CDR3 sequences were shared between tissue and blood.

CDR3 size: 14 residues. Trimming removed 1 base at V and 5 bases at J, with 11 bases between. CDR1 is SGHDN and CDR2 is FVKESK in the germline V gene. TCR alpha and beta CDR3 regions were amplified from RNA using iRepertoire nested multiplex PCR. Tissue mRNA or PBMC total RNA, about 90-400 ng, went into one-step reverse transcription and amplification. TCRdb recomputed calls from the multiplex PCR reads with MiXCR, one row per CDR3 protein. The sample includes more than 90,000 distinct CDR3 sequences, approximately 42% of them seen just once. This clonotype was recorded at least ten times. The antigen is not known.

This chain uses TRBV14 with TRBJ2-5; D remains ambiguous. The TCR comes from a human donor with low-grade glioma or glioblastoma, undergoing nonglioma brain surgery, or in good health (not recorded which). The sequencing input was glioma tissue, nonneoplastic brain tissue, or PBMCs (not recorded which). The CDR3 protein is CASSQVPTLETQYF. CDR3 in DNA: TGTGCCAGCAGCCAAGTCCCAACCCTGGAGACCCAGTACTTC.